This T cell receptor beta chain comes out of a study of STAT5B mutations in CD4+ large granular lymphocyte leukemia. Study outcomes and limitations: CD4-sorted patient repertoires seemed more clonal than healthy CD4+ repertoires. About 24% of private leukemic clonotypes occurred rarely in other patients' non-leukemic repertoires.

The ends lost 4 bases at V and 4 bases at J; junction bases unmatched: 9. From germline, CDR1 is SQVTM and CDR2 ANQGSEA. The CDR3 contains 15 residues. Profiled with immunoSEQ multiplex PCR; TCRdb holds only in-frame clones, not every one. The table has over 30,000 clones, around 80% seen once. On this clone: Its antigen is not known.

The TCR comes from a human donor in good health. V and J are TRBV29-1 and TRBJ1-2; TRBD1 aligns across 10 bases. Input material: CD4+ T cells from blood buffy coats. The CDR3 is CSVVGGTGVTYGYTF. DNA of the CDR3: TGCAGCGTTGTGGGGGGGACAGGGGTAACCTATGGCTACACCTTC.